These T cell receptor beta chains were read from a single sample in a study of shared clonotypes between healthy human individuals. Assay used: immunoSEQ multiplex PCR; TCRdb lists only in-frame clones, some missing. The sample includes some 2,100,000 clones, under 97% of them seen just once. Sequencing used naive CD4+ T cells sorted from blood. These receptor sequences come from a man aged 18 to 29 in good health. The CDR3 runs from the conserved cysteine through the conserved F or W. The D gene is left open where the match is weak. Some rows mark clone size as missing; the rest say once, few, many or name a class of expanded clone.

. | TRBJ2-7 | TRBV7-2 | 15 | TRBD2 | CASTFGGLSPREQYF | TGTGCCAGCACCTTTGGGGGACTATCCCCGCGGGAGCAGTACTTC
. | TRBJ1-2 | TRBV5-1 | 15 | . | CASSPDRPMDYGYTF | TGCGCCAGCAGCCCGGACAGACCGATGGACTATGGCTACACCTTC
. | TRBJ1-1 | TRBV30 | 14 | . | CAWRRGRMNTEAFF | TGTGCCTGGAGAAGGGGACGTATGAACACTGAAGCTTTCTTT
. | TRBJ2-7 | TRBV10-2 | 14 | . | CASSRSSSSYEQYF | TGCGCCAGCAGCCGATCCTCGAGCTCCTACGAGCAGTACTTC
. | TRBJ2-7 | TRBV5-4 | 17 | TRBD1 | CASSSQGRQGTFHEQYF | TGTGCCAGCAGCTCACAGGGACGACAGGGGACGTTCCACGAGCAGTACTTC
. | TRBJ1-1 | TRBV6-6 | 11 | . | CASSPIGGAFF | TGTGCCAGCAGCCCAATTGGGGGAGCTTTCTTT
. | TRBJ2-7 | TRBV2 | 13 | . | CASTAGLTYEQYF | TGTGCCAGCACTGCGGGTCTTACCTACGAGCAGTACTTC
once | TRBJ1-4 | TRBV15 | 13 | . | CATSWSGAEKLFF | TGTGCCACCAGCTGGTCCGGGGCCGAAAAACTGTTTTTT
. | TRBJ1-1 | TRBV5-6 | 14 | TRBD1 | CASSSGTANTEAFF | TGTGCCAGCAGCTCAGGGACAGCTAACACTGAAGCTTTCTTT
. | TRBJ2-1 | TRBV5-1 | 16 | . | CASSFDNVGAGNEQFF | TGCGCCAGCAGCTTCGATAACGTGGGCGCCGGCAATGAGCAGTTCTTC